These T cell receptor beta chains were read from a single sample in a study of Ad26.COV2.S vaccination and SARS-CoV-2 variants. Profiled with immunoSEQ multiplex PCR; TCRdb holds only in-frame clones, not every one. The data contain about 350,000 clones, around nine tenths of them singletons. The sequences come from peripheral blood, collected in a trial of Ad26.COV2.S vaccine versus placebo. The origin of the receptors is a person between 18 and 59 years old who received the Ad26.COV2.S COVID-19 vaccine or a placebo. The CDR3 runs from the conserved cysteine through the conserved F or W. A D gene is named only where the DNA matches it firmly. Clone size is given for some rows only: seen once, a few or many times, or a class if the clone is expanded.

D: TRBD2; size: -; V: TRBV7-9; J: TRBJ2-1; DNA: TGTGCCAGCAGCTTAGTCGAAGCGGGAATTGGACGCAATGAGCAGTTCTTC; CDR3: CASSLVEAGIGRNEQFF
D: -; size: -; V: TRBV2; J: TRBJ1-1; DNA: TGTGCCAGCAGTGAAGATGTGTTCATGAACACTGAAGCTTTCTTT; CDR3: CASSEDVFMNTEAFF
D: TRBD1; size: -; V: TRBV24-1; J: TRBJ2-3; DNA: TGTGCCACCAGCGAGACAGGGGCGAGCACAGATACGCAGTATTTT; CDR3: CATSETGASTDTQYF
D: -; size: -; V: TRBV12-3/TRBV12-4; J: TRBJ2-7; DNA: TGTGCCAGCAGTTCCGGCCCCCACGAGCAGTACTTC; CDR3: CASSSGPHEQYF
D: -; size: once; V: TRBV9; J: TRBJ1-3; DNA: TGTGCCAGCAGCGTCCAGGCAGGGACATCTGGAAACACCATATATTTT; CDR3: CASSVQAGTSGNTIYF
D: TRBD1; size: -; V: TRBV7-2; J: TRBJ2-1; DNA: TGTGCCAGCAGCCCAGACAGGGGCCATGAGCAGTTCTTC; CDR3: CASSPDRGHEQFF
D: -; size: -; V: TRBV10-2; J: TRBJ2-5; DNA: TGCGCCAGCAGTGAGTCCGGGTTCGCAGAGACCCAGTACTTC; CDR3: CASSESGFAETQYF
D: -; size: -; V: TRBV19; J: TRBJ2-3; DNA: TGTGCCAGTAGTATCTCGGGACGACCTAGCACAGATACGCAGTATTTT; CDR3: CASSISGRPSTDTQYF
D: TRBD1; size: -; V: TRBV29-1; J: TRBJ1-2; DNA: TGCAGCCACTTTGAGGGGGCAGACTATGGCTACACCTTC; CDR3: CSHFEGADYGYTF
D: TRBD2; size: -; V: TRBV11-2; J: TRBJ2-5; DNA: TGTGCCAGCAGCTCCATAGCGGGGGACCAAGAGACCCAGTACTTC; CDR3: CASSSIAGDQETQYF
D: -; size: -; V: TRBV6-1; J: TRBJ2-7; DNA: TGTGCCAGCAGTGAGGGCACGGTCTACGAGCAGTACTTC; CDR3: CASSEGTVYEQYF
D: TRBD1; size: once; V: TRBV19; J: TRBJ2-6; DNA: TGTGCCAGTTCAGGGGGCTTTGGGGCCAACGTCCTGACTTTC; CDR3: CASSGGFGANVLTF
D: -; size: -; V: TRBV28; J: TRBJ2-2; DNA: TGTGCCAGCAGGGGCGGAAACACCGGGGAGCTGTTTTTT; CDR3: CASRGGNTGELFF
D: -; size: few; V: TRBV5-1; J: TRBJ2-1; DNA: TGCGCCAGCAGCGGCGCCGGGGCGCCCGCCTACAATGAGCAGTTCTTC; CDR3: CASSGAGAPAYNEQFF
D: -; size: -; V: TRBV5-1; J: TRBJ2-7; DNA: TGCGCCAGCAGTCCCAGCAGTCTCTCCTACGAGCAGTACTTC; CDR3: CASSPSSLSYEQYF
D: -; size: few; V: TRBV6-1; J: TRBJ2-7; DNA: TGTGCCAGCAGTGATCAGTGGGACGGCGCCGAGCAGTACTTC; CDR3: CASSDQWDGAEQYF
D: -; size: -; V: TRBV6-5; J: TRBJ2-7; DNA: TGTGCCAGCGGGAGGTACTCCTACGAGCAGTACTTC; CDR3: CASGRYSYEQYF
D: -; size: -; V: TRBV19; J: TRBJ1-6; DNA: TGTGCCAGTAGTATGCGGACGGATTATTCACCCCTCCACTTT; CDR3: CASSMRTDYSPLHF